The 22 T cell receptor beta chains below all came from one sample that was sequenced in a study of T cell repertoires in aging, cancer and after chemotherapy. TCR beta rearrangements were amplified from peripheral blood genomic DNA. A mixed TRB-A/B primer pool amplified rearranged TRB by multiplex touch-down PCR. TCRdb used MiXCR to reprocess the multiplex PCR reads, holding one entry per CDR3 protein. The sample has about 13,000 distinct CDR3 sequences, approximately 24% seen once. Sequenced input: blood. The receptor set was obtained from a human donor in good health.

The J gene is TRBJ2-5, the V gene TRBV10-3; no firm D call. This CDR3 has 11 residues. Germline-derived CDR1 and CDR2 are ENHRY and SYGVKD. V lost 3 bases and J 4 bases, leaving 3 bases between the germline ends. Here the CDR3 reads CAISERETQYF. CDR3 nucleotide sequence: TGTGCCATCAGTGAAAGAGAGACCCAGTACTTC.

This clonotype has a single count. The chain joins TRBV18 to TRBJ1-1; D uncertain. The CDR3 length is 16 residues. Per germline, CDR1 KGHSH and CDR2 LQKENI. Trimming cost V 3 bases and J 0 bases, with 14 bases left between them. The CDR3 loop is CASSPLLQRLNTEAFF. In DNA form, the CDR3 reads TGTGCCAGCTCACCGTTATTGCAGCGTCTGAACACTGAAGCTTTCTTT.

The genes are TRBV7-2 and TRBJ2-3; D is unresolved. V was clipped by 2 bases and J by 4 bases, with 7 bases between them. The CDR3 length is 13 residues. Germline loops: CDR1 SGHTA, CDR2 FQGNSA. In DNA form, the CDR3 reads TGTGCCAGCAGCTTAAGCAACGCAGATACGCAGTATTTT. Translating gives CASSLSNADTQYF.

By share, this clonotype counts as medium-sized (0.01 to 0.1%). J is TRBJ2-1 and V is TRBV19; the D call may be TRBD1 or TRBD2 (6 bases each). The CDR3 is made up of 12 amino acids. Germline lookup yields CDR1 LNHDA and CDR2 SQIVND (reference sequence). V lost 5 bases to trimming and J lost 10 bases, with 12 bases between them. CDR3 sequence reads: CASSGGGQEQFF. CDR3 DNA: TGTGCCAGTAGTGGGGGAGGACAGGAGCAGTTCTTC.

A remark on this clonotype: A much larger clone lies one base from this, so it may be a read error. The J gene is TRBJ1-1, the V gene TRBV7-6, with D unclear. The CDR3 contains 13 residues. Germline CDR1 and CDR2: SGHVS and FNYEAQ. V lost 1 base and J lost 6, with 9 bases in between. For the CDR3, the DNA is TGTGCCAGCAGCTTAGGAGAAGGGTCTGAAGCTTTCTTT. It yields the protein CASSLGEGSEAFF.

This clonotype was detected a few times. The chain uses TRBV6-2 or TRBV6-3 and TRBJ1-1; D may be TRBD1 (5 bases). Trimming removed 3 bases at V and 8 bases at J, with 19 bases between. Looked up from germline, CDR1 is MNHEY and CDR2 is SVGEGT. The CDR3 spans 15 residues. CDR3 DNA: TGTGCCAGCAGTTATTCGGGGCGCAGGGTGTCAGAAGCTTTCTTT. This gives the protein CASSYSGRRVSEAFF.

This clonotype was found a few times. The gene calls are TRBV6-2 or TRBV6-3 and TRBJ1-5; D remains unclear. The CDR3 spans 13 residues. V was shortened by 5 bases and J by 9 bases, with 14 bases between the two germline ends. CDR1 and CDR2 from the germline V gene are MNHEY and SVGEGT. DNA for the CDR3: TGTGCCAGCAGTACGCACAATGGGCGGCCCCAGCATTTT. This encodes CASSTHNGRPQHF.

The chain is built from TRBV12-5 and TRBJ2-3, with D possibly TRBD2 on 6 matching bases. V dropped 1 base and J dropped 1 base, with 12 bases sitting between them. CDR1 and CDR2 (germline): LGHNT, FRNRAP. CDR3 length: 16 amino acids. The CDR3 coding sequence is TGTGCTAGTGGTTTGGGTCCGGGGGTACGCACAGATACGCAGTATTTT. Translated: CASGLGPGVRTDTQYF. Filled out from reference TRBV12-5 and TRBJ2-3, the complete variable domain reads DARVTQTPRHKVTEMGQEVTMRCQPILGHNTVFWYRQTMMQGLELLAYFRNRAPLDDSGMPKDRFSAEMPDATLATLKIQPSEPRDSAVYFCASGLGPGVRTDTQYFGPGTRLTVL.

V is TRBV24-1 and J is TRBJ2-3, with D unclear. The CDR3 is made up of 13 amino acids. From germline, CDR1 is KGHDR and CDR2 SFDVKD. The V end was cut by 4 bases, the J end by 1 base, with 5 bases between. CDR3 sequence (DNA): TGTGCCACCAGTGACGCCCGCACAGATACGCAGTATTTT. Translated: CATSDARTDTQYF.

CDR3: CASGETSGETQYF. Here the CDR3 DNA reads TGTGCCAGCGGGGAGACTAGCGGAGAGACCCAGTACTTC. The chain recombines TRBV7-2 with TRBJ2-5, with TRBD2 identical over 9 bases. The CDR3 contains 13 residues. The germline CDR1 and CDR2 sequences are SGHTA and FQGNSA. V lost 8 bases, J lost 4 bases, and 5 bases stayed unmatched.

This clonotype was detected only a few times. This chain joins TRBV2 and TRBJ1-1; weak D call: TRBD1 (5 bases). The V and J ends lost 4 bases and 4 bases respectively, with 13 bases between them. The CDR3 is 14 amino acids. Looked up from germline, CDR1 is SNHLY and CDR2 is FYNNEI. The CDR3 region is CASSGGRGTTEAFF. The CDR3 DNA reads as TGTGCCAGCAGTGGTGGCAGAGGGACCACTGAAGCTTTCTTT.

By sample share, this clonotype is medium-sized. The chain recombines TRBV29-1 with TRBJ2-5; 8 bases are shared with TRBD1. Germline CDR1 reads SQVTM; CDR2 reads ANQGSEA. The junction had 12 bases not matched to a gene; V was cut back by 7 bases and J by 5 bases. This CDR3 region has 14 residues. The chain's CDR3 is CSALGRGLVETQYF. CDR3 sequence (DNA): TGCAGCGCATTAGGCAGGGGGCTTGTCGAGACCCAGTACTTC.

This clonotype was counted only a few times. The chain employs TRBV5-4 and TRBJ2-2, with a possible D match to TRBD2 (6 bases). In germline, CDR1 is SGHNT, CDR2 YYREEE (reference sequence). The CDR3 runs to 15 residues. Trimming cost V 4 bases and J 5 bases, with 15 bases left between them. The CDR3 is CASSPPNSGTGELFF. Here the CDR3 DNA reads TGTGCCAGCAGCCCCCCGAATAGCGGAACCGGGGAGCTGTTTTTT.

V gene TRBV6-6 combines with J gene TRBJ1-5, with a weak D call TRBD1 (5 bases). Germline V gives CDR1 MNHNY, CDR2 SVGAGI (reference sequence). The CDR3 spans 18 residues. V was clipped by 0 bases and J by 0 bases, with 15 bases between them. CDR3 sequence reads: CASSYSRRDQGSNQPQHF. The DNA for the CDR3 is TGTGCCAGCAGTTACTCGCGCCGGGACCAGGGTAGCAATCAGCCCCAGCATTTT.

This clonotype ranks as medium-sized. The chain employs TRBV6-5 and TRBJ1-1; 7 positions agree with TRBD1. This CDR3 has 14 residues. Germline loops: CDR1 MNHEY, CDR2 SVGAGI. The V and J ends lost 1 base and 4 bases, in that order; junction bases with no gene match: 3. CDR3 coding DNA: TGTGCCAGCAGTTACTGGCAGGGGGTCACTGAAGCTTTCTTT. It translates to CASSYWQGVTEAFF.

The chain combines TRBV27 with TRBJ2-2; TRBD1 might be the D (6 bases). Germline V CDR1 and CDR2: MNHEY, SMNVEV (reference sequence). The CDR3 sequence is 13 residues long. Trimming shortened V by 5 bases and J by 5 bases, and 9 bases separated the two germline ends. The CDR3 DNA reads as TGTGCCAGCAGTGTACAGGGAACCGGGGAGCTGTTTTTT. This sequence encodes CASSVQGTGELFF.

The rearrangement joins TRBV20-1 to TRBJ2-1; 10 bases fit TRBD1. The germline V gene has CDR1 DFQATT and CDR2 SNEGSKA (reference sequence). This CDR3 comprises 14 residues. The J segment lost 7 bases and the V segment lost 3 bases, leaving 6 bases of the junction unmatched. CDR3 protein: CSARGQGLGNEQFF. The CDR3 nucleotides read TGCAGTGCTAGGGGACAGGGGTTAGGGAATGAGCAGTTCTTC.

This chain joins TRBV12-3 or TRBV12-4 and TRBJ2-2; D might be TRBD1 or TRBD2, each matching 5 bases. The CDR3 is made up of 14 amino acids. V gave up 8 bases and J gave up 0 bases, with 10 bases separating them. The DNA of the CDR3 is TGTGCCAGCGAGGGGCGACCGAACACCGGGGAGCTGTTTTTT. Translating gives CASEGRPNTGELFF.

This chain uses TRBV20-1 with TRBJ2-3, with D unresolved. The CDR3 spans 12 residues. Germline assignment: CDR1 DFQATT and CDR2 SNEGSKA (reference sequence). V shed 3 bases and J shed 2 bases, with 6 bases lying between them. CDR3 DNA sequence: TGCAGTGCTAGGGGCTTCACAGATACGCAGTATTTT. It codes for CSARGFTDTQYF.

The V gene is TRBV10-3, the J gene TRBJ2-2, with D perhaps TRBD2 (6 bases). CDR3 size: 14 residues. Looked up from germline, CDR1 is ENHRY and CDR2 is SYGVKD. The germline V and J ends were trimmed by 11 bases and 4 bases, with 17 bases remaining between them. CDR3 sequence (DNA): TGTGCCTCCCAGAGTGGAGGGAGCACCGGGGAGCTGTTTTTT. Protein: CASQSGGSTGELFF.

Relative to its sample, this clonotype is medium-sized. V usage is TRBV27 and J usage is TRBJ1-6; D is undetermined. The CDR3 contains 12 residues. Trimming removed 4 bases at V and 9 bases at J, with 7 bases between. CDR1 is MNHEY and CDR2 is SMNVEV in the germline V gene (reference sequence). The CDR3 DNA sequence: TGTGCCAGCAGTTCAGAGGGTTCACCCCTCCACTTT. This encodes CASSSEGSPLHF.

This clonotype showed up just a few times. The chain joins TRBV7-9 to TRBJ1-2; D perhaps matches TRBD1 (6 bases). There are 17 residues in the CDR3. Germline assignment: CDR1 SEHNR and CDR2 FQNEAQ (reference sequence). V was clipped by 4 bases and J by 4 bases, with 22 bases between them. DNA for the CDR3: TGTGCCAGCAGCTCCGTTTTCGAGGGGGGGAATTTCTATGGCTACACCTTC. This gives the protein CASSSVFEGGNFYGYTF.